A single sample is the source of the 2 T cell receptor beta chains below, sequenced in a study of beta chain features in type 1 diabetes. Expressed TCRB transcripts were sequenced because the isolated RNA had all been reverse transcribed beforehand. Measured with immunoSEQ multiplex PCR; TCRdb has only the in-frame clones, and not every one. The data contain hundreds of thousands of clones, around 13% of them seen just once; the ten biggest clones take up 6.7%. What was sequenced was central memory CD4+ T cells from blood. The source is a man younger than 40 in good health.

The chain has TRBV6-6 and TRBJ2-7; D might be TRBD1 or TRBD2, each matching 6 bases. V was pared by 10 bases and J by 7 bases, with 17 bases between. Germline CDR1 is MNHNY and CDR2 is SVGAGI (reference sequence). The CDR3 has 12 amino acids. The CDR3 sequence is CATGGPQAEQYF. The CDR3 DNA reads TGTGCCACCGGGGGCCCCCAGGCGGAGCAGTACTTC.

This clone was counted only a few times. The CDR3 sequence is CASSLRLNTEAFF. Here the CDR3 DNA reads TGTGCCAGCAGCTTACGGCTGAACACTGAAGCTTTCTTT. The J gene is TRBJ1-1, the V gene TRBV11-3; the D is unclear. This CDR3 spans 13 amino acids. Germline lookup yields CDR1 SGHNT and CDR2 YENEEA. Trimming pared 2 bases from V and 0 bases from J, leaving 4 bases between.